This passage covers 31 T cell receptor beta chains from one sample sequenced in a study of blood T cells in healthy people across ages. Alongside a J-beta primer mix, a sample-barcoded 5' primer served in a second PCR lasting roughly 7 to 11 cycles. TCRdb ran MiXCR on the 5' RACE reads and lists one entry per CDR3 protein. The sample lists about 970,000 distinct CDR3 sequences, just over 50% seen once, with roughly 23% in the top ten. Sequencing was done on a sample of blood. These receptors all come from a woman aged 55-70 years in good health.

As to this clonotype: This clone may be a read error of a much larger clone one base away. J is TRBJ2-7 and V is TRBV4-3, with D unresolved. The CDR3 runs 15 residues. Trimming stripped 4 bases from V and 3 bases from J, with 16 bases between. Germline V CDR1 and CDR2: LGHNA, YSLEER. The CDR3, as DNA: TGCGCCAGCAGCCTGCTCCCGGACGCGAGCTACGAGCAGTACTTC. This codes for CASSLLPDASYEQYF.

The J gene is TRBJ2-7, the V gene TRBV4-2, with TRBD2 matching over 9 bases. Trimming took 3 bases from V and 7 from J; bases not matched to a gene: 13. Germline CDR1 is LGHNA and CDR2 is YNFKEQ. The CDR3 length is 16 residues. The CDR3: CASSHPGLASSGEQYF. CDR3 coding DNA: TGTGCCAGCAGCCACCCGGGACTAGCCTCTTCCGGGGAGCAGTACTTC.

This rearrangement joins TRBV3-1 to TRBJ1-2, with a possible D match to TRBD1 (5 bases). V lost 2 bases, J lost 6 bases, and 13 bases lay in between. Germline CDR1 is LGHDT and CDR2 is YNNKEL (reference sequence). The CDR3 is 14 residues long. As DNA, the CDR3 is TGTGCCAGCAGCCAACTGGGGGTGGTTGATGGCTACACCTTC. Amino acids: CASSQLGVVDGYTF.

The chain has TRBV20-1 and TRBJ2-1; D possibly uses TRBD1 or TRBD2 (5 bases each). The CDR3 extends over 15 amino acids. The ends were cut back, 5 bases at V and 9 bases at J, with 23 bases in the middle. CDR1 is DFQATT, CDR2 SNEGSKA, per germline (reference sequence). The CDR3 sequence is CSAEGAQGQHGEQFF. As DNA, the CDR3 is TGCAGTGCTGAGGGCGCCCAGGGCCAGCATGGTGAGCAGTTCTTC.

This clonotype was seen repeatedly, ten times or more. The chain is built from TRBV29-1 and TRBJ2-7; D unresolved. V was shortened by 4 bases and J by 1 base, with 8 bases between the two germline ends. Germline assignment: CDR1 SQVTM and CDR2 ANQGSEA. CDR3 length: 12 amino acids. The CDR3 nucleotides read TGCAGCGTTGTGCAGGAGTCCTACGAGCAGTACTTC. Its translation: CSVVQESYEQYF.

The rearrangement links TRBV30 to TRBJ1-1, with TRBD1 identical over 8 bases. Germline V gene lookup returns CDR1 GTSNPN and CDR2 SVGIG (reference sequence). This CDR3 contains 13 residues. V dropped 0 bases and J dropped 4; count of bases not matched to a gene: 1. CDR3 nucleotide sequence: TGTGCCTGGAGTGTTACAGGGGGCACTGAAGCTTTCTTT. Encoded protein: CAWSVTGGTEAFF.

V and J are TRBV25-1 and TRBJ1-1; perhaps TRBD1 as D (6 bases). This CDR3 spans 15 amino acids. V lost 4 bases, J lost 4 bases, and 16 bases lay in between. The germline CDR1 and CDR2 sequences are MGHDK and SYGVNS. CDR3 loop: CASSAMTGSFTEAFF. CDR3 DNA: TGTGCCAGCAGTGCTATGACAGGCTCCTTCACTGAAGCTTTCTTT.

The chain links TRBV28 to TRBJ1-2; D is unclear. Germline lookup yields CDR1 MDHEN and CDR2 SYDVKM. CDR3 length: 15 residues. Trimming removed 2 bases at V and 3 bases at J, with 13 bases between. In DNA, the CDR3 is TGTGCCAGCAGTTTACCCGAGGGATCTTACTATGGCTACACCTTC. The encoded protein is CASSLPEGSYYGYTF.

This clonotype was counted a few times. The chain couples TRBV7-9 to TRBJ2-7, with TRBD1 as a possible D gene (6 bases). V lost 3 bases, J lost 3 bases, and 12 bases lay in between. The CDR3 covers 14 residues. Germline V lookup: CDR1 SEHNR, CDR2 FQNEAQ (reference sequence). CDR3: CASSFLTGSYEQYF. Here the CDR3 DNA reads TGTGCCAGCAGCTTCCTGACAGGTAGCTACGAGCAGTACTTC. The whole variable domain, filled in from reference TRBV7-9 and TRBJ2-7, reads DTGVSQNPRHKITKRGQNVTFRCDPISEHNRLYWYRQTLGQGPEFLTYFQNEAQLEKSRLLSDRFSAERPKGSFSTLEIQRTEQGDSAMYLCASSFLTGSYEQYFGPGTRLTVT.

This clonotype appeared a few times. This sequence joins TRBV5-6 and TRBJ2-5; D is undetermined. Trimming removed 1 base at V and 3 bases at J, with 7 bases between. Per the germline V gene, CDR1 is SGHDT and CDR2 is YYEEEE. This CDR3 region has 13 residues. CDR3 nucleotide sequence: TGTGCCAGCAGCTTGTTTATCGAAGAGACCCAGTACTTC. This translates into CASSLFIEETQYF.

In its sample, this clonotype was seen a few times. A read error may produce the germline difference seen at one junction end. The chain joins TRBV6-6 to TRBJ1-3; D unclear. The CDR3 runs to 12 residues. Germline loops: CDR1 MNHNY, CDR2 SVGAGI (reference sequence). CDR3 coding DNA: TGTGCCAGCAGCTACTCTGGAAACACCATATATTTT. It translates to CASSYSGNTIYF.

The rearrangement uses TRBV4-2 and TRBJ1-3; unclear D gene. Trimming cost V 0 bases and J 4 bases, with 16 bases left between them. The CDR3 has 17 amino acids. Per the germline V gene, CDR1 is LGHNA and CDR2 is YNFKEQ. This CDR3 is CASSQDKGRAGGNTIYF. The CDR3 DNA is TGTGCCAGCAGCCAAGATAAAGGCCGGGCTGGGGGAAACACCATATATTTT.

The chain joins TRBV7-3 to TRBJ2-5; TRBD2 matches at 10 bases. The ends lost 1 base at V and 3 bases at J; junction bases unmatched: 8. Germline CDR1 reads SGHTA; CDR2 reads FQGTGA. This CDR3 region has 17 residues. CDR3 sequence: CASSLSPSGSYKETQYF. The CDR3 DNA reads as TGTGCCAGCAGCTTAAGCCCTAGCGGGAGCTACAAAGAGACCCAGTACTTC.

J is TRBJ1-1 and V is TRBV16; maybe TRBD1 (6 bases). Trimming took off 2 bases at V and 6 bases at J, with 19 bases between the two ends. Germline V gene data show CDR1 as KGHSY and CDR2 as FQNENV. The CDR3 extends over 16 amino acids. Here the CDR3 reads CASSQARRQGSAEAFF. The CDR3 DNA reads TGTGCCAGCAGCCAAGCCCGCCGGCAGGGGAGCGCTGAAGCTTTCTTT.

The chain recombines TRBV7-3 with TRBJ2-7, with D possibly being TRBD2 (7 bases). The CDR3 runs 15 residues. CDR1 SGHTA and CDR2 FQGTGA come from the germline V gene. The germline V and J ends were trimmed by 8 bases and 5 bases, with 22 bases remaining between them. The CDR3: CASRAGEAGLDEQYF. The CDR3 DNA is TGTGCCAGCCGTGCAGGGGAAGCGGGACTTGACGAGCAGTACTTC.

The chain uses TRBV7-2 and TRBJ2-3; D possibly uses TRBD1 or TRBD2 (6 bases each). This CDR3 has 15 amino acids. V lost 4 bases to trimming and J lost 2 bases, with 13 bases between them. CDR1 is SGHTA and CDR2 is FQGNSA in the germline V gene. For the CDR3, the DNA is TGTGCCAGCAGCTCCCGGAGGGGGTCCACAGATACGCAGTATTTT. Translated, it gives CASSSRRGSTDTQYF.

CDR3 sequence reads: CATQKDTGYEQYF. The CDR3, as DNA: TGTGCCACCCAAAAAGACACTGGCTACGAGCAGTACTTC. This sequence joins TRBV10-3 and TRBJ2-7; D is undetermined. The germline gives CDR1 ENHRY, CDR2 SYGVKD. Deletions cut 10 bases from V and 3 bases from J, with 16 bases between. CDR3 length: 13 amino acids.

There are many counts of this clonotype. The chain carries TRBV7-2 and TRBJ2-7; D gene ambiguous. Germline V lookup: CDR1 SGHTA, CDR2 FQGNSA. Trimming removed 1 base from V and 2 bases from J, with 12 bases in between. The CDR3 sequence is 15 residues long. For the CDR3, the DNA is TGTGCCAGCAGCTTAGATAGGGCGGCGACCTACGAGCAGTACTTC. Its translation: CASSLDRAATYEQYF.

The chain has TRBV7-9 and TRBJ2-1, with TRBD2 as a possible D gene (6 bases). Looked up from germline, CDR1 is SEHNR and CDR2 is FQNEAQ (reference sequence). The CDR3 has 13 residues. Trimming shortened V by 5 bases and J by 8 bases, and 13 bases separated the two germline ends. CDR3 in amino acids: CASSGGVDHEQFF. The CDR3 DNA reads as TGTGCCAGCAGCGGAGGGGTAGACCATGAGCAGTTCTTC. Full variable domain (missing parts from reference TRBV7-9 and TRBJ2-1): DTGVSQNPRHKITKRGQNVTFRCDPISEHNRLYWYRQTLGQGPEFLTYFQNEAQLEKSRLLSDRFSAERPKGSFSTLEIQRTEQGDSAMYLCASSGGVDHEQFFGPGTRLTVL.

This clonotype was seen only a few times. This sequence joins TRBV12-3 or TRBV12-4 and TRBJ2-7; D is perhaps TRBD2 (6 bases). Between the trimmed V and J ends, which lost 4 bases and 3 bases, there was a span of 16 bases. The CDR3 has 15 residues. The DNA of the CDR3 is TGTGCCAGCAGTTCCCACCGGAGGGGTGGCTACGAGCAGTACTTC. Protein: CASSSHRRGGYEQYF.

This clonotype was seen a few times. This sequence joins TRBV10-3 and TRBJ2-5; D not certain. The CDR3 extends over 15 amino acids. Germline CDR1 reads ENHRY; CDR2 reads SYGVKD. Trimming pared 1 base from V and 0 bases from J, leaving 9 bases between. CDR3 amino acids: CAISELPKNQETQYF. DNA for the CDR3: TGTGCCATCAGTGAGTTGCCGAAAAACCAAGAGACCCAGTACTTC.

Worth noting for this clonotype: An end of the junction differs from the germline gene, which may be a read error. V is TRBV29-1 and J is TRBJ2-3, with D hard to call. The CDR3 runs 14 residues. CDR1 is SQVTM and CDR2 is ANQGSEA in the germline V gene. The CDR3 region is CSVEGSVGPDTQYF. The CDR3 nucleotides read TGCAGCGTGGAAGGATCCGTCGGCCCAGATACGCAGTATTTT.

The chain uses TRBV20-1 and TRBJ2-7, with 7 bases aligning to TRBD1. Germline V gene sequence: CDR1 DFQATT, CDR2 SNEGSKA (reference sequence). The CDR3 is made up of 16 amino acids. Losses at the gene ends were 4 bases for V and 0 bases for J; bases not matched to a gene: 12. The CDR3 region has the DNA TGCAGTGCTACTGGGACAGCAGGACCGAGCTCCTACGAGCAGTACTTC. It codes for CSATGTAGPSSYEQYF.

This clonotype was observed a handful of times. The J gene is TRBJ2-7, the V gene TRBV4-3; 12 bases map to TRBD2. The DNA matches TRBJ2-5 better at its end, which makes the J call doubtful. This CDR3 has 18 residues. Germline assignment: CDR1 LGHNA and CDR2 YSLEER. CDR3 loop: CASSQDALAGGVRKTQYF. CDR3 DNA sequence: TGCGCCAGCAGCCAAGATGCCCTAGCGGGAGGGGTTCGGAAGACCCAGTACTTC.

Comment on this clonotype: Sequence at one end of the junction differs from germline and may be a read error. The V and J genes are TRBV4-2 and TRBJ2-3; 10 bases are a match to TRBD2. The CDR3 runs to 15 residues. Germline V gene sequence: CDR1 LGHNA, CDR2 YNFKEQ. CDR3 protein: CASSWSGGATNTQYF. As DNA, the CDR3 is TGTGCCAGCAGCTGGAGCGGGGGGGCCACAAATACGCAGTATTTT.

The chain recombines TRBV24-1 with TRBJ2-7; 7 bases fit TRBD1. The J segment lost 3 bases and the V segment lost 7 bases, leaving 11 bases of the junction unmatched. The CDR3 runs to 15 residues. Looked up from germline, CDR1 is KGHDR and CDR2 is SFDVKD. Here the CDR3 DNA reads TGTGCCACCAGCCGGTCCGGGACAGAGAACTACGAGCAGTACTTC. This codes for CATSRSGTENYEQYF.

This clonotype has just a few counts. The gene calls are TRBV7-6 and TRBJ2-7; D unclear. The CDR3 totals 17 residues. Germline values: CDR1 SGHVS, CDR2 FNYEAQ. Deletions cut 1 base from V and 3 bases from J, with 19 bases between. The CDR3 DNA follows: TGTGCCAGCAGCTTAGGGGCGAGTATTAGGACGAACTACGAGCAGTACTTC. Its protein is CASSLGASIRTNYEQYF.

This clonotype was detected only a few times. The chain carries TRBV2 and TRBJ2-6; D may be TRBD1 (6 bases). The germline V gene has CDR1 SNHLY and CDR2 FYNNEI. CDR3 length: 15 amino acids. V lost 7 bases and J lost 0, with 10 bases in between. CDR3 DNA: TGTGCCAGCACGGGGACAACCTCTGGGGCCAACGTCCTGACTTTC. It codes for CASTGTTSGANVLTF.

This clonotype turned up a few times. CDR3 amino acids: CASRPPARVSYEQYF. The CDR3 bases are TGTGCCAGCAGGCCCCCGGCAAGGGTATCCTACGAGCAGTACTTC. V gene TRBV28 combines with J gene TRBJ2-7; D ambiguous. The V gene lost 6 bases and the J gene lost 1 base, with 16 bases spanning the gap. Germline V CDR1 and CDR2: MDHEN, SYDVKM. The CDR3 covers 15 residues.

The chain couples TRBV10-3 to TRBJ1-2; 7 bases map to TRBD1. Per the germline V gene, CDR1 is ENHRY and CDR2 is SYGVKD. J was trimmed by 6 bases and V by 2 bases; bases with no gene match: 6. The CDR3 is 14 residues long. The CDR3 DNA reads TGTGCCATCAGTGAGAACCCCGACAGGGATGGCTACACCTTC. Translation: CAISENPDRDGYTF.

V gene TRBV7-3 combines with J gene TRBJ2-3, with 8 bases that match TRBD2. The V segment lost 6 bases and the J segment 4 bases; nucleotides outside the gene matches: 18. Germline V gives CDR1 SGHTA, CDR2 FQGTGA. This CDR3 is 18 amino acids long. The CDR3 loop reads CASRATPGLAGGSDTQYF. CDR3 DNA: TGTGCCAGCAGAGCCACCCCGGGGCTTGCGGGAGGCTCAGATACGCAGTATTTT.